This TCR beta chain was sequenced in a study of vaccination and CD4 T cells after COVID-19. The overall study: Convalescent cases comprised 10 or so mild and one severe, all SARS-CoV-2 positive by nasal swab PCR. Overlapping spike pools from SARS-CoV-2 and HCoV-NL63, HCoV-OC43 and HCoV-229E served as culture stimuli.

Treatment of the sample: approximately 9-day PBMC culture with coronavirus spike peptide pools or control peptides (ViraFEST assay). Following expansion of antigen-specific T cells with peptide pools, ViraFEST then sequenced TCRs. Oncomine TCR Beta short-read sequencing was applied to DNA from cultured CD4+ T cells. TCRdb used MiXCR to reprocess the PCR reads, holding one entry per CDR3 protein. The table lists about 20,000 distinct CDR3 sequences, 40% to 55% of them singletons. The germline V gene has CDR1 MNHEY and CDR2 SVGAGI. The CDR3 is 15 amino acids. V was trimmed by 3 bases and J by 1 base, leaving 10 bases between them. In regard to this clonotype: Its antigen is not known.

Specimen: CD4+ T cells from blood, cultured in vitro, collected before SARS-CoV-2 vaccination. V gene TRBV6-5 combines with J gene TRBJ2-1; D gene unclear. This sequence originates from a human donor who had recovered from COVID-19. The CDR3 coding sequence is TGTGCCAGCAGTTATGGGATACCTTCCTACAATGAGCAGTTCTTC. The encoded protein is CASSYGIPSYNEQFF.